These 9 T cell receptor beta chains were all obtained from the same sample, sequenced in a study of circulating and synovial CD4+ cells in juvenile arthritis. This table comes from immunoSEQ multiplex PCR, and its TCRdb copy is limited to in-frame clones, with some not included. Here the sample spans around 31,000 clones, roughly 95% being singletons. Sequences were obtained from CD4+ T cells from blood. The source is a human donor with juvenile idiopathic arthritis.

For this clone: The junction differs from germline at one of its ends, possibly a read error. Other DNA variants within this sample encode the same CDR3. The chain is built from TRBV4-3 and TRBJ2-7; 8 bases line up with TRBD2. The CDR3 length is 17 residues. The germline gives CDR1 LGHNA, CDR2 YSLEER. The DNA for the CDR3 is TGCGCTAGCAGCCACTCTTCTTCACGAACTAGCGGCTACGAGCAGTACTTC. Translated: CASSHSSSRTSGYEQYF.

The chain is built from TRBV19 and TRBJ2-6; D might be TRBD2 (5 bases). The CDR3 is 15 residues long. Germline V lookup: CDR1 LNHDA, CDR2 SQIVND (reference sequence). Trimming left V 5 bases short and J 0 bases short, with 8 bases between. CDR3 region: CASSYGVSGANVLTF. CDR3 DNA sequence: TGTGCCAGTAGTTACGGGGTCTCTGGGGCCAACGTCCTGACTTTC.

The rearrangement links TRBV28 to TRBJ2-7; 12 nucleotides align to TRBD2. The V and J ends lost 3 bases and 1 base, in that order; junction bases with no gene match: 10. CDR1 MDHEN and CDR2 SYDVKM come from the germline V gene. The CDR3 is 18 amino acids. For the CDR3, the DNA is TGTGCCAGCAGTTTGCCTAGCGGGAGGGCCTTTGATTCCTACGAGCAGTACTTC. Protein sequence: CASSLPSGRAFDSYEQYF.

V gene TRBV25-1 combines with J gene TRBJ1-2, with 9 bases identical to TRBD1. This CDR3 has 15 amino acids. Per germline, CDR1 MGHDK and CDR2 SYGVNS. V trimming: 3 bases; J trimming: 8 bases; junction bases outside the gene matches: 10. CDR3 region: CASSDKQGAWQGYTF. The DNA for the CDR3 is TGTGCCAGCAGTGATAAACAGGGGGCTTGGCAGGGCTACACCTTC.

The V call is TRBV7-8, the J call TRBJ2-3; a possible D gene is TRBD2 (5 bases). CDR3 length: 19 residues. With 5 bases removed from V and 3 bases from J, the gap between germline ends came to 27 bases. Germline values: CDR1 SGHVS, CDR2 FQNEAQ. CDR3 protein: CASSPGRGGGQDKTDTQYF. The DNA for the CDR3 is TGTGCCAGCAGCCCCGGGCGTGGAGGCGGGCAGGATAAGACAGATACGCAGTATTTT.

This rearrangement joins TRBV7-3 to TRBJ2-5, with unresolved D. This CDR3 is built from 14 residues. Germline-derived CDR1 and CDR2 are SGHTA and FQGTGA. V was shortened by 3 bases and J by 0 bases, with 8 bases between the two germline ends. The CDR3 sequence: CASSLGAYQETQYF. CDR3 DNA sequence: TGTGCCAGCAGCTTGGGCGCATACCAAGAGACCCAGTACTTC.

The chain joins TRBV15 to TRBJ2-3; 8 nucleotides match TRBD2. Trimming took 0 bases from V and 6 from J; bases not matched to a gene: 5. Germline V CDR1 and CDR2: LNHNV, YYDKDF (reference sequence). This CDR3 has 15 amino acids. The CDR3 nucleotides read TGTGCCACCAGCAGAGATCCGCTAGCGGGTGATACGCAGTATTTT. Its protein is CATSRDPLAGDTQYF.

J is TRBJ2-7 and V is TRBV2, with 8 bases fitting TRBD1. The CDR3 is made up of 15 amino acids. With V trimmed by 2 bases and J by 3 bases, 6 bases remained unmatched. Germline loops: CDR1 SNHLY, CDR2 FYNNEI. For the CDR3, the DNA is TGTGCCAGCAGTGAACAGACAGGGGCCTTCTACGAGCAGTACTTC. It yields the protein CASSEQTGAFYEQYF.

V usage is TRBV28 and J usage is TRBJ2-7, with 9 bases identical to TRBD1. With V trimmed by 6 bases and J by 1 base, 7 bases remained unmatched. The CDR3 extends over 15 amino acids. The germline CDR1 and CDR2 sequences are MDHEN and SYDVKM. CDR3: CASSPQGAGSYEQYF. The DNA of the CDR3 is TGTGCCAGCAGCCCACAGGGGGCTGGTTCCTACGAGCAGTACTTC.